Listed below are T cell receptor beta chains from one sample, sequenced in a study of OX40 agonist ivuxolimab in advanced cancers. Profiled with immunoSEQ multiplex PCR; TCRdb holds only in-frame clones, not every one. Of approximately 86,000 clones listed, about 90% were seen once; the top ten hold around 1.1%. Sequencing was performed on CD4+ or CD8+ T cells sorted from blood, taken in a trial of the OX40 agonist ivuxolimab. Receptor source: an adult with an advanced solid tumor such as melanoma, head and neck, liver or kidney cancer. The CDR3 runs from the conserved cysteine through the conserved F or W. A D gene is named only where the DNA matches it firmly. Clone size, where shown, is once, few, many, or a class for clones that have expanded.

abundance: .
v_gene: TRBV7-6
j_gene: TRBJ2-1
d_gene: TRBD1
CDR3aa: CASSRTGVDNEQFF
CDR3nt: TGTGCCAGCAGCCGGACAGGGGTAGACAATGAGCAGTTCTTC

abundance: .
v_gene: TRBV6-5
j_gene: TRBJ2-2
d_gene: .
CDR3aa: CASRAGTLNTGELFF
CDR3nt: TGTGCCAGCAGAGCCGGGACACTTAACACCGGGGAGCTGTTTTTT

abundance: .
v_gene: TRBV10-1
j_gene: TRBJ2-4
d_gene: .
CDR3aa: CASSGGIAKNIQYF
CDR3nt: TGCGCCAGCAGTGGAGGAATAGCCAAAAACATTCAGTACTTC

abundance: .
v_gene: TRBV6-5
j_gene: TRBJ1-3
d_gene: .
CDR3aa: CASSYSETGGNTIYF
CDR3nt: TGTGCCAGCAGTTACTCGGAGACAGGCGGAAACACCATATATTTT

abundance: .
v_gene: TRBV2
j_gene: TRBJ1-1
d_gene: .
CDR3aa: CASSDYTEAFF
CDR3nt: TGTGCCAGCAGTGACTACACTGAAGCTTTCTTT

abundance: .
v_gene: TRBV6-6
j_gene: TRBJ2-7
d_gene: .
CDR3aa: CASSRQPLYEQYF
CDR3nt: TGTGCCAGCAGTCGCCAGCCCCTTTACGAGCAGTACTTC

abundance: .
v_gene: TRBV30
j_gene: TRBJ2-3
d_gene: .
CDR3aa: CAWSGSDTQYF
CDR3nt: TGTGCCTGGAGTGGGTCAGATACGCAGTATTTT

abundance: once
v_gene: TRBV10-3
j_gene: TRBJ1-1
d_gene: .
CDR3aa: CAISEYGSGEAFF
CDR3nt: TGTGCCATCAGTGAGTATGGTTCTGGTGAAGCTTTCTTT

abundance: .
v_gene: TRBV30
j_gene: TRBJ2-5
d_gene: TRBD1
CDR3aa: CAWSVGTGDETQYF
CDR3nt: TGTGCCTGGAGTGTCGGGACAGGGGATGAGACCCAGTACTTC

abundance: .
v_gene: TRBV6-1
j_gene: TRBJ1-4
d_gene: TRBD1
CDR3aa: CASSTQGAGDEKLFF
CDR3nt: TGTGCCAGCAGTACTCAGGGGGCGGGGGACGAAAAACTGTTTTTT

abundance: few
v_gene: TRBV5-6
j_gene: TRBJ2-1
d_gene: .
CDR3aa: CASSLGTSPYNEQFF
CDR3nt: TGTGCCAGCAGCTTGGGTACTAGCCCCTACAATGAGCAGTTCTTC

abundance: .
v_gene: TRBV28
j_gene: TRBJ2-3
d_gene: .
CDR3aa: CASSLGGVSTDTQYF
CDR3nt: TGTGCCAGCAGTTTAGGTGGGGTGAGCACAGATACGCAGTATTTT

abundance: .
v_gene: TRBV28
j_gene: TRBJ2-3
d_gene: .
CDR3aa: CASSLTPGSSTDTQYF
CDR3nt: TGTGCCAGCAGTTTAACCCCGGGGAGTAGCACAGATACGCAGTATTTT

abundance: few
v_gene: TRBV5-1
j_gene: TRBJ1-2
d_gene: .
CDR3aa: CASSLVGNYGYTF
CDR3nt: TGCGCCAGCAGCTTGGTAGGGAACTATGGCTACACCTTC

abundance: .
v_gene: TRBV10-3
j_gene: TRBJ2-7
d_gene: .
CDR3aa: CAISDQGGAGGYEQYF
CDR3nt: TGTGCCATCAGTGACCAGGGGGGGGCGGGAGGTTACGAGCAGTACTTC

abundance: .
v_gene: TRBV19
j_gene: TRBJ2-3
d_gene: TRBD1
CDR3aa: CASSLTGTDTQYF
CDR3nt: TGTGCCAGTAGTTTGACAGGGACAGATACGCAGTATTTT

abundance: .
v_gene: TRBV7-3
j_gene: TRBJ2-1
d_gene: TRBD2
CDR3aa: CASSLYLAGGNNEQFF
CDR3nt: TGTGCCAGCAGCTTATATTTAGCGGGAGGGAATAATGAGCAGTTCTTC

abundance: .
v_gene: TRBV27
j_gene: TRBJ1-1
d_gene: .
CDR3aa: CASSLRAEGYTEAFF
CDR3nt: TGTGCCAGCAGTTTAAGGGCCGAAGGGTACACTGAAGCTTTCTTT

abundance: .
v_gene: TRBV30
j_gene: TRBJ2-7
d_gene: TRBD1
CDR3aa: CAWAKRGQGAYEQYF
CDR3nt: TGTGCCTGGGCAAAAAGAGGACAGGGGGCCTACGAGCAGTACTTC

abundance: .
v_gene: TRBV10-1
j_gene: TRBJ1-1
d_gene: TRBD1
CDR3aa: CARGGGRQGERSTEAFF
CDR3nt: TGCGCCAGGGGAGGGGGTAGACAGGGAGAAAGGAGCACTGAAGCTTTCTTT

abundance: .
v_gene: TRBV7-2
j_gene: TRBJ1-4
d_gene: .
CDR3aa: CASSLMSSGVVKLFF
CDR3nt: TGTGCCAGCAGCTTAATGAGTAGCGGGGTCGTTAAACTGTTTTTT

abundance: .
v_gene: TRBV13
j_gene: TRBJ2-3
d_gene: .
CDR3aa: CASSLGGSLSTDTQYF
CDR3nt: TGTGCCAGCAGCTTAGGCGGGAGTCTTTCCACAGATACGCAGTATTTT

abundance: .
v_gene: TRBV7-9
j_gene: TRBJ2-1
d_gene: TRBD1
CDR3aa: CASSLGGQMGLSNEQFF
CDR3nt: TGTGCCAGCAGCTTAGGGGGACAGATGGGGTTGAGCAATGAGCAGTTCTTC

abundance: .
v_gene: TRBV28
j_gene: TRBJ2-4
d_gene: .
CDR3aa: CATQYSRLRNLAKNIQYF
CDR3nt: TGTGCCACCCAGTACTCAAGGTTGCGGAATCTAGCCAAAAACATTCAGTACTTC

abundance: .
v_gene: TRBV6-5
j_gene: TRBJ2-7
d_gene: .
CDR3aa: CASSLRGTSYEQYF
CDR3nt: TGTGCCAGCAGTTTGAGGGGGACGTCCTACGAGCAGTACTTC

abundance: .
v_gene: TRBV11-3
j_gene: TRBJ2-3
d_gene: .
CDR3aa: CASSPIPALLSTDTQYF
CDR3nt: TGTGCCAGCAGCCCCATTCCTGCTTTGCTTAGCACAGATACGCAGTATTTT

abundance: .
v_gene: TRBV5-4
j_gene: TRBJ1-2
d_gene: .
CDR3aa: CASSLSSSNYGYTF
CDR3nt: TGTGCCAGCAGCTTGAGTTCTTCAAACTATGGCTACACCTTC

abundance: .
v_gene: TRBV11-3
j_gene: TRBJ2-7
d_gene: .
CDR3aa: CASSLRLKGYEQYF
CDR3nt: TGTGCCAGCAGCTTACGGCTAAAAGGCTACGAGCAGTACTTC

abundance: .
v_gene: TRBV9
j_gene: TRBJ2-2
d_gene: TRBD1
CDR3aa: CASSVGQGAGTGELFF
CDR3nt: TGTGCCAGCAGCGTAGGACAGGGGGCGGGCACCGGGGAGCTGTTTTTT

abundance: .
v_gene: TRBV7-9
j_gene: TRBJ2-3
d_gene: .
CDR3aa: CASRGQKWADTQYF
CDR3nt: TGTGCCAGCAGGGGCCAAAAATGGGCAGATACGCAGTATTTT

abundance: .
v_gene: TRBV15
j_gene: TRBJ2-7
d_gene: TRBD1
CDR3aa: CATSRDRGAYEQYF
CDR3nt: TGTGCCACCAGCAGGGACAGGGGCGCCTACGAGCAGTACTTC